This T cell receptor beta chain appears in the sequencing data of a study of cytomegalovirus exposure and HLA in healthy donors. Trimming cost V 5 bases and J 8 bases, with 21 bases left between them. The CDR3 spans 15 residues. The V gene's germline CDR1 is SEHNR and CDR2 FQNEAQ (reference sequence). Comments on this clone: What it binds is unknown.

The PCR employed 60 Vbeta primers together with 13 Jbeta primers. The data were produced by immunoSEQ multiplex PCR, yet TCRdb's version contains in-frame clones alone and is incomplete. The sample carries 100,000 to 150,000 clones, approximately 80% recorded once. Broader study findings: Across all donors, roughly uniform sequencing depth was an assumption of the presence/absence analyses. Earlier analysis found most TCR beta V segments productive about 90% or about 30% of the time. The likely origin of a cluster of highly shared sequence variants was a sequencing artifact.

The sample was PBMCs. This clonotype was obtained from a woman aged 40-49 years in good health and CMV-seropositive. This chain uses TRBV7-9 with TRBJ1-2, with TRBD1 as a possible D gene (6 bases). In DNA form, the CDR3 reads TGTGCCAGCAGCCCAGCGACTATCCAGGGGAACGGCTACACCTTC. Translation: CASSPATIQGNGYTF. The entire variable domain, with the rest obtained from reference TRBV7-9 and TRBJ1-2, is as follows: DTGVSQNPRHKITKRGQNVTFRCDPISEHNRLYWYRQTLGQGPEFLTYFQNEAQLEKSRLLSDRFSAERPKGSFSTLEIQRTEQGDSAMYLCASSPATIQGNGYTFGSGTRLTVV.